The rows below give T cell receptor beta chains drawn from one sample of a study. The method was immunoSEQ multiplex PCR; TCRdb's version includes in-frame clones alone and lacks a portion of them. This sample has around 50,000 clones; approximately 93% occur once, and the top ten carry roughly a tenth. The material sequenced was PBMCs. Receptor source: a man aged 35 to 55 with rheumatoid arthritis. Both conserved end residues are part of each CDR3. D genes are given only for firm matches. Size tells how often a clone was seen (once, few, many) or the class of an expanded clone, and some rows leave it out.

d_gene: NA; abundance: NA; j_gene: TRBJ1-1; v_gene: TRBV5-4; CDR3aa: CASTSGFAVNTEAFF; CDR3nt: TGTGCCAGCACCTCTGGGTTCGCGGTGAACACTGAAGCTTTCTTT
d_gene: NA; abundance: NA; j_gene: TRBJ1-1; v_gene: TRBV4-1; CDR3aa: CASSQEGVMNTEAFF; CDR3nt: TGCGCCAGCAGCCAAGAAGGAGTTATGAACACTGAAGCTTTCTTT
d_gene: TRBD1; abundance: NA; j_gene: TRBJ1-4; v_gene: TRBV2; CDR3aa: CASSVTGVREKLFF; CDR3nt: TGTGCCAGCAGTGTCACAGGGGTCCGGGAAAAACTGTTTTTT
d_gene: NA; abundance: NA; j_gene: TRBJ1-4; v_gene: TRBV6-5; CDR3aa: CASSHTVGLEEKLFF; CDR3nt: TGTGCCAGCAGTCATACGGTGGGATTAGAGGAAAAACTGTTTTTT
d_gene: TRBD1; abundance: NA; j_gene: TRBJ1-2; v_gene: TRBV6-2/TRBV6-3; CDR3aa: CASSYSIQGGRGYTF; CDR3nt: TGTGCCAGCAGTTACTCGATACAGGGGGGAAGAGGCTACACCTTC
d_gene: TRBD1; abundance: NA; j_gene: TRBJ1-6; v_gene: TRBV18; CDR3aa: CASSPRTGGDSPLHF; CDR3nt: TGTGCCAGCTCACCACGGACAGGGGGCGATTCACCCCTCCACTTT
d_gene: NA; abundance: NA; j_gene: TRBJ2-7; v_gene: TRBV21-1; CDR3aa: CASSKARDHRYEQYF; CDR3nt: TGTGCCAGCAGCAAAGCCCGGGATCATAGATACGAGCAGTACTTC
d_gene: NA; abundance: NA; j_gene: TRBJ1-1; v_gene: TRBV6-5; CDR3aa: CASSYEGNGAFF; CDR3nt: TGTGCCAGCAGTTACGAGGGAAACGGAGCTTTCTTT
d_gene: NA; abundance: NA; j_gene: TRBJ1-1; v_gene: TRBV27; CDR3aa: CASSLKGTYGTEAFF; CDR3nt: TGTGCCAGCAGTTTAAAAGGCACCTATGGAACTGAAGCTTTCTTT
d_gene: NA; abundance: NA; j_gene: TRBJ1-5; v_gene: TRBV29-1; CDR3aa: CSVGIGNQPQHF; CDR3nt: TGCAGCGTTGGGATCGGGAATCAGCCCCAGCATTTT
d_gene: NA; abundance: NA; j_gene: TRBJ1-2; v_gene: TRBV9; CDR3aa: CASSYTGNYGYTF; CDR3nt: TGTGCCAGCAGCTATACAGGGAACTATGGCTACACCTTC
d_gene: NA; abundance: once; j_gene: TRBJ1-2; v_gene: TRBV27; CDR3aa: CASSPLTALNFYGYTF; CDR3nt: TGTGCCAGCAGTCCTCTCACAGCTTTAAATTTTTATGGCTACACCTTC
d_gene: NA; abundance: NA; j_gene: TRBJ2-5; v_gene: TRBV10-3; CDR3aa: CAISERIGAGSETQYF; CDR3nt: TGTGCCATCAGTGAGCGGATAGGGGCAGGGTCAGAGACCCAGTACTTC
d_gene: NA; abundance: NA; j_gene: TRBJ1-1; v_gene: TRBV9; CDR3aa: CASSVGVGNTEAFF; CDR3nt: TGTGCCAGCAGCGTAGGGGTCGGGAACACTGAAGCTTTCTTT
d_gene: TRBD1; abundance: NA; j_gene: TRBJ1-1; v_gene: TRBV2; CDR3aa: CASSDRRQGARRGTEAFF; CDR3nt: TGTGCCAGCAGTGATAGGCGACAGGGGGCGAGAAGGGGCACTGAAGCTTTCTTT
d_gene: NA; abundance: NA; j_gene: TRBJ2-1; v_gene: TRBV3-1/TRBV3-2; CDR3aa: CASSHSRGTYNEQFF; CDR3nt: TGTGCCAGCAGCCACAGTCGCGGAACCTACAATGAGCAGTTCTTC
d_gene: NA; abundance: NA; j_gene: TRBJ2-7; v_gene: TRBV29-1; CDR3aa: CSGRDRDYEQYF; CDR3nt: TGCAGCGGCCGGGACCGTGACTACGAGCAGTACTTC
d_gene: TRBD1; abundance: NA; j_gene: TRBJ2-7; v_gene: TRBV7-8; CDR3aa: CASSRFGTGIREQYF; CDR3nt: TGTGCCAGCAGCCGATTCGGGACAGGGATACGCGAGCAGTACTTC
d_gene: TRBD2; abundance: NA; j_gene: TRBJ2-1; v_gene: TRBV3-1/TRBV3-2; CDR3aa: CASSQDVTSGEQFF; CDR3nt: TGTGCCAGCAGCCAAGACGTGACTAGCGGTGAGCAGTTCTTC
d_gene: NA; abundance: NA; j_gene: TRBJ2-7; v_gene: TRBV20-1; CDR3aa: CSAREPLEQYF; CDR3nt: TGCAGTGCTAGGGAGCCGCTCGAGCAGTACTTC
d_gene: NA; abundance: NA; j_gene: TRBJ2-1; v_gene: TRBV6-5; CDR3aa: CASRGLAGSYNEQFF; CDR3nt: TGTGCCAGCAGAGGCCTAGCAGGCTCCTACAATGAGCAGTTCTTC
d_gene: NA; abundance: NA; j_gene: TRBJ1-5; v_gene: TRBV12-5; CDR3aa: CASGLVDTGWGVNQPQHF; CDR3nt: TGTGCTAGTGGTTTGGTAGATACGGGGTGGGGAGTCAATCAGCCCCAGCATTTT
d_gene: TRBD1; abundance: NA; j_gene: TRBJ1-5; v_gene: TRBV4-3; CDR3aa: CASSQESGTGVISNQPQHF; CDR3nt: TGCGCCAGCAGCCAAGAATCTGGGACAGGGGTGATTAGCAATCAGCCCCAGCATTTT
d_gene: NA; abundance: NA; j_gene: TRBJ2-5; v_gene: TRBV7-2; CDR3aa: CASSLAPGGGQETQYF; CDR3nt: TGTGCCAGCAGCTTAGCGCCCGGGGGAGGACAAGAGACCCAGTACTTC
d_gene: TRBD2; abundance: NA; j_gene: TRBJ2-1; v_gene: TRBV4-3; CDR3aa: CASSLEAGGHNEQFF; CDR3nt: TGCGCCAGCAGCTTGGAAGCGGGAGGACACAATGAGCAGTTCTTC
d_gene: TRBD1; abundance: NA; j_gene: TRBJ1-1; v_gene: TRBV19; CDR3aa: CASSIRDRVERTEAFF; CDR3nt: TGTGCCAGTAGTATACGGGACAGGGTGGAAAGAACTGAAGCTTTCTTT
d_gene: NA; abundance: NA; j_gene: TRBJ2-5; v_gene: TRBV10-3; CDR3aa: CATRGAGAETQYF; CDR3nt: TGTGCCACACGCGGGGCAGGGGCCGAGACCCAGTACTTC
d_gene: TRBD1; abundance: NA; j_gene: TRBJ2-2; v_gene: TRBV14; CDR3aa: CASSQERDSTRELFF; CDR3nt: TGTGCCAGCAGCCAAGAACGGGACAGCACAAGGGAGCTGTTTTTT
d_gene: NA; abundance: NA; j_gene: TRBJ1-1; v_gene: TRBV4-3; CDR3aa: CASSQGKANTEAFF; CDR3nt: TGCGCCAGCAGCCAAGGAAAGGCGAACACTGAAGCTTTCTTT